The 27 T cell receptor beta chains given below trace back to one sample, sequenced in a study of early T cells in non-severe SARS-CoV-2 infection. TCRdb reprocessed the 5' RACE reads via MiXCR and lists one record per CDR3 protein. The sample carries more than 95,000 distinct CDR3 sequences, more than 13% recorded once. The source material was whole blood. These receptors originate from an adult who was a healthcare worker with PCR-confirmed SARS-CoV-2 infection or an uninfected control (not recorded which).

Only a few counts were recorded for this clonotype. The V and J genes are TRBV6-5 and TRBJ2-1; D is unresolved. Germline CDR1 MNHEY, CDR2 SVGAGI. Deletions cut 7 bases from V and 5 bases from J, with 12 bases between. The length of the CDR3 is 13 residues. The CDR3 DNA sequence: TGTGCCAGCACGGTCTCCGGCAACAATGAGCAGTTCTTC. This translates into CASTVSGNNEQFF.

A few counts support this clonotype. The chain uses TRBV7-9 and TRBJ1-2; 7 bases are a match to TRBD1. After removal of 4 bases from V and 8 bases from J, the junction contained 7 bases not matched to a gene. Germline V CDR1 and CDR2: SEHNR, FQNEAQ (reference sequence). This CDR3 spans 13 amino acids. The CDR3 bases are TGTGCCAGCAGCTCGGGACAGAAAACCGGCTACACCTTC. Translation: CASSSGQKTGYTF.

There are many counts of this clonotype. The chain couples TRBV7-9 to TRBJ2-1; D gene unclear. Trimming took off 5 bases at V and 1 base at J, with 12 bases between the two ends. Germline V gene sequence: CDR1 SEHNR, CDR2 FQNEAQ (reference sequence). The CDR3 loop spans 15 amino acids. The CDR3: CASSHQYGSYNEQFF. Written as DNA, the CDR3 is TGTGCCAGCAGCCATCAATATGGGTCCTACAATGAGCAGTTCTTC.

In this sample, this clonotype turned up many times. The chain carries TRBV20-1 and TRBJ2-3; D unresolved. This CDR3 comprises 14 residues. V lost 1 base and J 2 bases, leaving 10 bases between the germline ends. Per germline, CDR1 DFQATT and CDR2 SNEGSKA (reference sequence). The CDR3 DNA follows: TGCAGTGCTAGAGTACAGATCTCCACAGATACGCAGTATTTT. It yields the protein CSARVQISTDTQYF.

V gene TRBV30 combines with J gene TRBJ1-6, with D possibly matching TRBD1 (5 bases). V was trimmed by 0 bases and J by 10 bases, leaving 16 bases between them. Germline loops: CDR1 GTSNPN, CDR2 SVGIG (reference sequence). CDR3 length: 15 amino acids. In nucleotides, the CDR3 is TGTGCCTGGAGTGTCGGGCAGGGAGAAGGATCACCCCTCCACTTT. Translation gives CAWSVGQGEGSPLHF.

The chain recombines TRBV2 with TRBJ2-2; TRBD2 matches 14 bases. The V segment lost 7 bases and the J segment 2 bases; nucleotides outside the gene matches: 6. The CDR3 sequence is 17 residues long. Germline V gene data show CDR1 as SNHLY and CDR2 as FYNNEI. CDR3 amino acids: CASIGTSGGPNTGELFF. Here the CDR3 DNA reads TGTGCCAGCATTGGGACTAGCGGGGGACCCAACACCGGGGAGCTGTTTTTT.

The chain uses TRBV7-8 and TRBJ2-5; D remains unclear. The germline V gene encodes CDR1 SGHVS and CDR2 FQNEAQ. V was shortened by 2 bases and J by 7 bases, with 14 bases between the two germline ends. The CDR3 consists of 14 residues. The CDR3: CASSLRISLGTQYF. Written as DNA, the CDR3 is TGTGCCAGCAGCTTAAGGATTTCCCTCGGGACCCAGTACTTC.

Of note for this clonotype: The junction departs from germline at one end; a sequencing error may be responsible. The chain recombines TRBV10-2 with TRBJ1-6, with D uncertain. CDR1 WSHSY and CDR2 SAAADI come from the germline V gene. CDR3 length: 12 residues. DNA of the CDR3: TGCGCCAGCAGTGATGCTACTTCAACCCTCCACTTT. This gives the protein CASSDATSTLHF.

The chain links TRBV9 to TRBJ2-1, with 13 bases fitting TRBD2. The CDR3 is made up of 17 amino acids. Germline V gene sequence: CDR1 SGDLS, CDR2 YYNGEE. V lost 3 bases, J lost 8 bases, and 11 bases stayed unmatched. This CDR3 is CASSGGRTSGGYYEQFF. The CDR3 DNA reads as TGTGCCAGCAGCGGCGGGAGGACTAGCGGGGGTTATTATGAGCAGTTCTTC.

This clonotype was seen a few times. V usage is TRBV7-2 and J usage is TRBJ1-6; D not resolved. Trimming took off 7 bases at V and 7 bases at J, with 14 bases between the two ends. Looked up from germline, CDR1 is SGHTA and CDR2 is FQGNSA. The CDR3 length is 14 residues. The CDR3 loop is CASTLYEENSPLHF. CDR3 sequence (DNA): TGTGCCAGCACCCTGTACGAGGAGAATTCACCCCTCCACTTT.

CDR3 sequence (DNA): TGCGCCAGCAGCCAGTCACAGGGGGCGGGAGGAAACACCATATATTTT. This gives the protein CASSQSQGAGGNTIYF. The chain uses TRBV4-1 and TRBJ1-3, with 9 bases aligning to TRBD1. The germline gives CDR1 MGHRA, CDR2 YSYEKL. The CDR3 spans 16 residues. The ends lost 3 bases at V and 4 bases at J; junction bases unmatched: 7.

The CDR3, as DNA: TGCAGTGCTACGGGGGACCCGGCTAGCACAGATACGCAGTATTTT. Amino acid sequence: CSATGDPASTDTQYF. This chain connects TRBV20-1 to TRBJ2-3; possible D gene TRBD2, 6 bases. This CDR3 contains 15 residues. V lost 4 bases and J lost 0, with 14 bases in between. Germline values: CDR1 DFQATT, CDR2 SNEGSKA (reference sequence).

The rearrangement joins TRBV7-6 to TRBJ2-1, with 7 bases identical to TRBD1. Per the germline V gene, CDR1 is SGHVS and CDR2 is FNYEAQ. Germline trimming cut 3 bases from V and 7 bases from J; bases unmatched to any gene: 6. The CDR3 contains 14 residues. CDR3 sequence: CASSFGDRANEQFF. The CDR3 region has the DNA TGTGCCAGCAGCTTTGGGGACAGAGCGAATGAGCAGTTCTTC. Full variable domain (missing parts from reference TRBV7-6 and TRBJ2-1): GAGVSQSPRYKVTKRGQDVALRCDPISGHVSLYWYRQALGQGPEFLTYFNYEAQQDKSGLPNDRFSAERPEGSISTLTIQRTEQRDSAMYRCASSFGDRANEQFFGPGTRLTVL.

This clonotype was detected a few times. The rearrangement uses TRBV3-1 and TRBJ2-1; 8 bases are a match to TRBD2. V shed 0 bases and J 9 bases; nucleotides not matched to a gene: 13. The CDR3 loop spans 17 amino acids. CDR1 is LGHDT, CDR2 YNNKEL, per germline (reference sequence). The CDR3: CASSQDHSGTRRSEQFF. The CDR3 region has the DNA TGTGCCAGCAGCCAAGATCATTCCGGGACTAGGCGCAGTGAGCAGTTCTTC.

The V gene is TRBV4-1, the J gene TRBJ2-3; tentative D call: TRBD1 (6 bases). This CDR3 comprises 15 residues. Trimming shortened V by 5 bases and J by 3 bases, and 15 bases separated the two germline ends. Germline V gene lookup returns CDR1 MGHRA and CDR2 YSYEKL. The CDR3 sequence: CASSSGHRPTDTQYF. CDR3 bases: TGCGCCAGCAGCTCGGGACATCGACCAACAGATACGCAGTATTTT.

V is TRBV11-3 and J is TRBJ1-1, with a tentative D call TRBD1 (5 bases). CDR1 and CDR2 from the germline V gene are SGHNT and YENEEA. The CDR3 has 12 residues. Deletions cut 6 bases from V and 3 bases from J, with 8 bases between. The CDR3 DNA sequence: TGTGCCAGCAGTCGAGGGGACACTGAAGCTTTCTTT. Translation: CASSRGDTEAFF.

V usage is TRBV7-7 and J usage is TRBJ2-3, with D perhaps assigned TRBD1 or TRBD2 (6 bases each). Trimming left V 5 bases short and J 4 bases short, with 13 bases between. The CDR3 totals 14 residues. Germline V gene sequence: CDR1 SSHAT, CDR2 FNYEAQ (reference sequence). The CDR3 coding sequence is TGTGCCAGCAGCCTCAACAGGGACTCAGATACGCAGTATTTT. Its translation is CASSLNRDSDTQYF.

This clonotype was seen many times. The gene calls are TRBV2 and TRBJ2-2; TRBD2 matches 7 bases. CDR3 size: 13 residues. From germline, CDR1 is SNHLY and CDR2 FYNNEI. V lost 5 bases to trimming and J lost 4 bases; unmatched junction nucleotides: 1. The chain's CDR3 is CASSRGVTGELFF. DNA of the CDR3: TGTGCCAGCAGTCGGGGGGTCACCGGGGAGCTGTTTTTT.

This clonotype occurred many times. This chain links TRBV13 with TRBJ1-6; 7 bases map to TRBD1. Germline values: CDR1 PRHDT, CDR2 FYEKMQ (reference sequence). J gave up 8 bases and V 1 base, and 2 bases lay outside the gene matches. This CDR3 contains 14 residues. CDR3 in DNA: TGTGCCAGCAGCTTAGTCCAGGGGGATTCACCCCTCCACTTT. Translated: CASSLVQGDSPLHF.

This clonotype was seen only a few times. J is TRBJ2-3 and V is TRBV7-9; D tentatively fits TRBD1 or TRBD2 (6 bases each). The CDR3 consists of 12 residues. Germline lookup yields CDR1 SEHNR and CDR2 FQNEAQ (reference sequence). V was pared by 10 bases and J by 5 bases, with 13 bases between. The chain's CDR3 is CATRGAEDTQYF. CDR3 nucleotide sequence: TGTGCCACGAGGGGGGCAGAAGATACGCAGTATTTT.

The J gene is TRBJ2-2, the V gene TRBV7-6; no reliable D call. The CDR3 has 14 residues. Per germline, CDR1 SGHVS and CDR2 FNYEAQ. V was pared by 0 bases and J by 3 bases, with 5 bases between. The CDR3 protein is CASSLAGHTGELFF. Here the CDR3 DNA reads TGTGCCAGCAGCTTAGCAGGGCACACCGGGGAGCTGTTTTTT.

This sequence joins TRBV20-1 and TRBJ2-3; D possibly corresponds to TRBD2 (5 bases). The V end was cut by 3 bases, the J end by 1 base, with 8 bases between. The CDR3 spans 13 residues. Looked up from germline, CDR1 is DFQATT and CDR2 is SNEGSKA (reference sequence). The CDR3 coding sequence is TGCAGTGCTAGGGACTTCCGCACAGATACGCAGTATTTT. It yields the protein CSARDFRTDTQYF.

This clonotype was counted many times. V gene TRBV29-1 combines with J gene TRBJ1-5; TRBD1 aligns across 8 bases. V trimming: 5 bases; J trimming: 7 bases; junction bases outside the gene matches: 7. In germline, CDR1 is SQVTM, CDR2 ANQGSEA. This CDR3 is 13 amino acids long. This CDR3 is CSVNGQGGQPQHF. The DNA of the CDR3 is TGCAGCGTTAATGGACAGGGAGGGCAGCCCCAGCATTTT.

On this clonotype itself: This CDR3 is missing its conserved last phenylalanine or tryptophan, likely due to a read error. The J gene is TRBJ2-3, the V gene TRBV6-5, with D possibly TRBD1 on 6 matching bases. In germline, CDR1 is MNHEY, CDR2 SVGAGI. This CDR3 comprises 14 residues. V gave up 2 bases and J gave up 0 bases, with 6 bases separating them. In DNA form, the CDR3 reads TGTGCCAGCAGTTACGACAGGAGCACAGATACGCAGTATTTG. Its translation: CASSYDRSTDTQYL.

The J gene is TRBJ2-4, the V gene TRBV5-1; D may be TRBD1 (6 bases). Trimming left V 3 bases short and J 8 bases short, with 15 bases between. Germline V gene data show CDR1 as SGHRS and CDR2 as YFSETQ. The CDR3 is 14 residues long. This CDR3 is CASSWGQSYDIQYF. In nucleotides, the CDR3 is TGCGCCAGCAGCTGGGGGCAGTCGTATGACATTCAGTACTTC.

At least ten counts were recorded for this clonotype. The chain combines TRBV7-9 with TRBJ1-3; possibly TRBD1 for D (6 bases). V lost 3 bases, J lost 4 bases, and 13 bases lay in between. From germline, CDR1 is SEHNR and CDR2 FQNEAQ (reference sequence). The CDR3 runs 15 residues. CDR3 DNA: TGTGCCAGCAGCTTCCCCTGGGGGGGCGGAAACACCATATATTTT. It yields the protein CASSFPWGGGNTIYF.

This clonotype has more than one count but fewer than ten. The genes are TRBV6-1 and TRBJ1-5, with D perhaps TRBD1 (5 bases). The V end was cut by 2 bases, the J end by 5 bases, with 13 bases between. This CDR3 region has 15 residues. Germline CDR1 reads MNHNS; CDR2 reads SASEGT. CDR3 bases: TGTGCCAGCAGTGAACAGGCAGGGATGCATCAGCCCCAGCATTTT. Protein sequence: CASSEQAGMHQPQHF.